Listed below are T cell receptor beta chains from one sample, sequenced in a study of Tregs in tolerant kidney transplant recipients. Some clones are missing from TCRdb's copy, which holds only in-frame ones; the method was immunoSEQ multiplex PCR. This repertoire shows roughly 120,000 clones, 85% to 95% found once; its top ten account for approximately 0.54%. Sequences were obtained from CD4+ T cells from blood. The receptors stem from a human donor in good health. Each CDR3 is given with its conserved first and last residue. D genes are given only for firm matches. Expanded clones are given a class, and other clones once, few, many or no size at all.

abundance | j_gene | v_gene | d_gene | CDR3aa | CDR3nt
- | TRBJ2-5 | TRBV2 | - | CASSVGTVQETQYF | TGTGCCAGCAGTGTCGGGACGGTCCAAGAGACCCAGTACTTC
- | TRBJ1-2 | TRBV5-3 | - | CARSWTVNGYTF | TGTGCCAGAAGCTGGACAGTGAATGGCTACACCTTC
- | TRBJ2-7 | TRBV18 | TRBD1 | CASSPGQGYYEQYF | TGTGCCAGCTCACCGGGACAGGGTTACTACGAGCAGTACTTC
- | TRBJ1-2 | TRBV2 | - | CASSEARGGLSYGYTF | TGTGCCAGCAGTGAAGCGCGCGGGGGGCTGAGCTATGGCTACACCTTC
- | TRBJ2-7 | TRBV6-5 | - | CASHEGPLTYEQYF | TGTGCCAGCCACGAGGGTCCTTTAACCTACGAGCAGTACTTC
- | TRBJ2-1 | TRBV18 | TRBD2 | CASSGGLAGHNEQFF | TGTGCCAGCTCGGGGGGACTAGCGGGACATAATGAGCAGTTCTTC
- | TRBJ2-7 | TRBV18 | TRBD2 | CASSPVSGGGEQYF | TGTGCCAGCTCACCGGTGAGCGGGGGCGGCGAGCAGTACTTC
once | TRBJ1-4 | TRBV6-5 | - | CASSYSEYSEKLFF | TGTGCCAGCAGTTACTCGGAATATAGTGAAAAACTGTTTTTT
- | TRBJ2-1 | TRBV4-1 | TRBD2 | CASSQESLLGGGEGEQFF | TGCGCCAGCAGCCAAGAGAGTCTCCTTGGCGGGGGGGAGGGTGAGCAGTTCTTC
- | TRBJ1-6 | TRBV5-4 | TRBD1 | CASSQTGYTSPLHF | TGTGCCAGCAGCCAGACAGGGTATACTTCACCCCTCCACTTT
- | TRBJ2-1 | TRBV6-5 | - | CASSVKVADEQFF | TGTGCCAGCAGTGTCAAAGTAGCGGATGAGCAGTTCTTC
- | TRBJ2-3 | TRBV11-2 | TRBD2 | CASSLGLLAGVSDTQYF | TGTGCCAGCAGCTTAGGACTACTAGCGGGAGTGTCAGATACGCAGTATTTT
- | TRBJ2-5 | TRBV7-8 | - | CASSPQDWGETQYF | TGTGCCAGCAGCCCCCAGGACTGGGGAGAGACCCAGTACTTC
- | TRBJ1-2 | TRBV6-1 | - | CASSETVRQMYRRMYGYTF | TGTGCCAGCAGTGAAACCGTTCGACAGATGTATCGGCGAATGTATGGCTACACCTTC
- | TRBJ2-1 | TRBV6-4 | TRBD2 | CASSPHGAGASHEQFF | TGTGCCAGCAGTCCCCACGGGGCGGGAGCGAGCCATGAGCAGTTCTTC
- | TRBJ1-4 | TRBV6-6 | TRBD1 | CASRGHGTANEKLFF | TGTGCCAGCAGGGGGCATGGGACAGCAAACGAAAAACTGTTTTTT
- | TRBJ2-7 | TRBV6-6 | - | CASRLGVGPYEQYF | TGTGCCAGCAGGCTAGGAGTGGGACCCTACGAGCAGTACTTC
- | TRBJ1-1 | TRBV12-2 | - | CASRLAHEAFF | TGTGCAAGTCGCTTAGCCCATGAAGCTTTCTTT
- | TRBJ2-2 | TRBV4-1 | - | CASSQEVRVGELFF | TGCGCCAGCAGCCAAGAAGTCAGGGTCGGGGAGCTGTTTTTT
- | TRBJ2-7 | TRBV5-4 | TRBD2 | CASSRRGAGEEQYF | TGTGCCAGCAGCCGCCGAGGGGCGGGAGAAGAGCAGTACTTC
- | TRBJ1-4 | TRBV27 | TRBD1 | CASSSGQGVANEKLFF | TGTGCCAGCAGTTCGGGACAGGGGGTGGCTAATGAAAAACTGTTTTTT
- | TRBJ2-7 | TRBV7-2 | TRBD2 | CASSLKFPGLADYEQYF | TGTGCCAGCAGCTTAAAGTTTCCGGGACTAGCGGACTACGAGCAGTACTTC
- | TRBJ1-3 | TRBV4-1 | - | CASSQSEFSGNTIYF | TGCGCCAGCAGCCAATCCGAGTTCTCTGGAAACACCATATATTTT
- | TRBJ2-1 | TRBV7-3 | - | CASSPRADYNEQFF | TGTGCCAGCAGCCCTAGGGCGGACTACAATGAGCAGTTCTTC
- | TRBJ1-4 | TRBV5-1 | - | CASSPIIHTTNEKLFF | TGCGCCAGCAGCCCAATTATACACACAACTAATGAAAAACTGTTTTTT
- | TRBJ1-2 | TRBV4-1 | - | CASSLQAGLEYGYTF | TGCGCCAGCAGCCTTCAGGCAGGGTTGGAATATGGCTACACCTTC